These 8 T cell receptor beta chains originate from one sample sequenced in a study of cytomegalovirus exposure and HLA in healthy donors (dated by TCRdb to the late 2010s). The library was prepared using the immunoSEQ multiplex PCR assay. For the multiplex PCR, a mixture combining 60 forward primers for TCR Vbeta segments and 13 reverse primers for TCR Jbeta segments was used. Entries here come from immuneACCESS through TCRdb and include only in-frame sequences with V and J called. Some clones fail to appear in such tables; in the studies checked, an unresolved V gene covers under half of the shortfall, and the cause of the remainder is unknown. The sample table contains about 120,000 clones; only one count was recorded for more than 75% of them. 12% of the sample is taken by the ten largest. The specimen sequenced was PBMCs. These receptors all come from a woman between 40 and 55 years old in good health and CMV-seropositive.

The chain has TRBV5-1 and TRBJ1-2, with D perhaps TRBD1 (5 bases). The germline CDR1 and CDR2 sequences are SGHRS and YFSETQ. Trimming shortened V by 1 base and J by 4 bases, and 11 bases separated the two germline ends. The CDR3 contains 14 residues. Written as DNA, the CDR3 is TGCGCCAGCAGCTTGAACAGGCAGGGCTATGGCTACACCTTC. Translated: CASSLNRQGYGYTF.

The CDR3 nucleotides read TGTGCCAGCAGCTTGGGGCGGGGGACAGATACGCAGTATTTT. Translated: CASSLGRGTDTQYF. The chain links TRBV5-6 to TRBJ2-3, with 7 nucleotides matching TRBD2. This CDR3 has 14 residues. V dropped 0 bases and J dropped 3; count of bases not matched to a gene: 1. The V gene's germline CDR1 is SGHDT and CDR2 YYEEEE.

CDR3 sequence (DNA): TGTGCCAGTAAAGAGGCCCTCAGGGGAGCTGAAGCTTTCTTT. Protein product: CASKEALRGAEAFF. The V call is TRBV19, the J call TRBJ1-1; tentative D call: TRBD1 (6 bases). CDR3 length equals 14 residues. CDR1 and CDR2 from the germline V gene are LNHDA and SQIVND (reference sequence). V was shortened by 7 bases and J by 6 bases, with 18 bases between the two germline ends. The entire variable domain, with the rest obtained from reference TRBV19 and TRBJ1-1, is as follows: DGGITQSPKYLFRKEGQNVTLSCEQNLNHDAMYWYRQDPGQGLRLIYYSQIVNDFQKGDIAEGYSVSREKKESFPLTVTSAQKNPTAFYLCASKEALRGAEAFFGQGTRLTVV.

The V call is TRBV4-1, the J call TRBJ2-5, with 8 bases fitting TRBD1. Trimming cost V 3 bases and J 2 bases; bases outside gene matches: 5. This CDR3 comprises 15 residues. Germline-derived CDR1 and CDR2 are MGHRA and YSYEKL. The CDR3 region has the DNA TGCGCCAGCAGCCATCGACAGGGGTGGCAAGAGACCCAGTACTTC. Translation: CASSHRQGWQETQYF.

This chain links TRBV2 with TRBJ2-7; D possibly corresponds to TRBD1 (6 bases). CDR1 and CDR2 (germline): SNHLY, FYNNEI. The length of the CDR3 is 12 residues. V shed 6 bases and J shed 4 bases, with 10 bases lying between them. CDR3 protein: CASRGTSYEQYF. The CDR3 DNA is TGTGCCAGCAGAGGGACATCTTACGAGCAGTACTTC.

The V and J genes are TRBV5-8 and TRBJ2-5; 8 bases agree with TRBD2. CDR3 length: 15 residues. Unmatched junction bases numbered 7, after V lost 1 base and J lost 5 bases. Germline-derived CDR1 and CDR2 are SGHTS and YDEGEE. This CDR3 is CASSLSGGAHETQYF. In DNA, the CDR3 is TGTGCCAGCAGCTTGTCCGGGGGGGCCCATGAGACCCAGTACTTC.

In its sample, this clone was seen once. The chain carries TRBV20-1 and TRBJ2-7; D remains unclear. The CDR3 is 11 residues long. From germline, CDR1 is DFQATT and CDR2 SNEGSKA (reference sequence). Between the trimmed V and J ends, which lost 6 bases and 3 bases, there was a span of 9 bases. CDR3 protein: CSARHGYEQYF. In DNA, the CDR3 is TGCAGTGCAAGACACGGCTACGAGCAGTACTTC.

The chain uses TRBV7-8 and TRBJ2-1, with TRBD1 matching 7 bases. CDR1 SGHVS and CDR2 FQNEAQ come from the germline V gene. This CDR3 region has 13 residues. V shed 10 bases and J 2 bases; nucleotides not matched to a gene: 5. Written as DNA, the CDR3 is TGTGCCACGATTAGGGGGCCCTACAATGAGCAGTTCTTC. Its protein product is CATIRGPYNEQFF.